This T cell receptor beta chain derives from a study of CD4 T cells in relation to SARS-CoV-2 and coronaviruses (dated by TCRdb to the early 2020s). Study-level background: In the ViraFEST assay, PBMCs were cultured with antigen for under 13 days, after which TCR beta CDR3s were sequenced to identify antigen-specific clonal expansions. A median age of around 35 years, with a range of about 20 to 75 years, was recorded for the full convalescent cohort of roughly eleven patients. The Adaptive Biotechnologies TCR-sequencing kit was used to sequence samples from a few pre-COVID donors and the naive versus memory experiments, whereas other data were Illumina-based. A different TCR-beta assay, based on Illumina, was used to sequence expansion assays from other donors in the study. Patient-derived lymphoblastoid cell lines were used to map the HLA restriction of shared crossreactive spike epitopes. The study assessed, at the TCR clonotype level, memory CD4+ T cell crossreactivity between SARS-CoV-2 and common cold coronavirus spike proteins. Among the roughly 12 convalescent patients, 8 males and 4 females were included, and two of the subjects were Hispanic. General findings and caveats noted by the study authors: Roughly 64% of donors had memory CD4+ clonotypes that crossrecognized SARS-CoV-2 and at least one common cold coronavirus spike. No donor contributed both pre-pandemic and post-infection samples, which limited tracing the source of pre-existing responses. Since the crossreactivity analysis centred on spike protein, crossreactivity against other viral proteins was not assessed. The study was limited by small numbers of patients and tested TCRs. Sequencing naive versus memory cells indicated that the assay picks up memory recall responses, not primary responses primed during culture. Compared with monoreactive clones, crossreactive clones had significantly weaker SARS-CoV-2-driven expansion, a result consistent with antigenic imprinting.

To separate naive from memory CD4+ T cells, cryopreserved PBMCs first underwent CD4 enrichment and then EasySep naive CD4+ T cell enrichment. Sorted naive or memory CD4+ T cells (roughly 92,000) were grown at a 1:1 ratio with T cell-depleted PBMCs and CEF peptides for less than eleven days. Triplicate replicate wells were generally used for each peptide culture condition. Ficoll-Paque PLUS gradient centrifugation was used to isolate PBMCs from either whole blood or leukapheresis product. PBMCs were either cryopreserved at -140 degrees C or used fresh in the expansion assay. The QIAamp Micro DNA Kit was used to extract genomic DNA from the CD4+ T cells. CEF-cultured naive and memory CD4+ T cell DNA received survey-level immunoSEQ TCR-beta sequencing. The source study handled its data this way. During preprocessing, nonproductive sequences were discarded, as were any CDR3s that did not begin with C, did not end with F or W, or were shorter than 7 amino acids. The MANAFEST web app identified antigen-specific clonotypes based on expansion compared with the reference and other culture wells. A clone was considered positive if significant expansion relative to the reference culture was observed in 2 of 3 replicate wells at an FDR below 0.05. For a clone to be considered positive, significant expansion relative to all other tandem wells and an odds ratio above 5 were also required. Cultured and uncultured naive and memory CD4+ repertoires were searched for previously identified spike- and CEF-reactive CDR3s. Pairwise Levenshtein distance, computed with the stringdist R package after three terminal residues were trimmed from each end, was used as the measure of CDR3 homology. TCRdb's version of the immuneACCESS table is confined to in-frame rearrangements and falls short of the full clone set. An unresolved V gene accounts for under half of the shortfall where checked; the remainder is of unknown origin. V, J and clone size reflect that table, while D and trimming were determined from the DNA. This sample lists about 41,000 clones; 84% were detected once. The top ten hold around 1.2% of the sample.

The CDR3 numbers 13 residues from cysteine through phenylalanine. The entry retains the CDR3 DNA only, 39 bases that are in frame from base 1. Sequences MRHNA (CDR1) and SNTAGT (CDR2) are obtained from the germline V gene. V is reduced by 0 bases and J by 4 bases, leaving a spacing of 3 bases between them. Points on this clone: Its cognate antigen has yet to be identified. No qualities accompany the bases; no much larger clone lies one base away.

Sample: naive CD4+ T cells from PBMCs, cultured in vitro. The intended sense of this specimen's cell subset or site label: naive CD4+ T cells isolated by negative enrichment. In this chain, TRBV6-4 is recombined with TRBJ2-2; the D gene is not confidently resolved. The sequence was collected from an adult with COVID-19. At the DNA level, the sequence is TGTGCCAGCAGTGACTCGGGCACCGGGGAGCTGTTTTTT. Its amino acids are CASSDSGTGELFF.